One T cell receptor (beta chain) is described in this entry. These data belong to a study of control samples from healthy donors and cancer patients. Clones were sequenced by immunoSEQ multiplex PCR, and TCRdb holds only the in-frame ones, with some missing. Counted here are approximately 100,000 clones, roughly 84% occurring once; the ten biggest clones make up under 50%. The CDR3 extends over 14 amino acids. The ends lost 4 bases at V and 1 base at J; junction bases unmatched: 3. Germline lookup yields CDR1 SQVTM and CDR2 ANQGSEA. The TCR sequence derives from a man in his 70s with lung cancer. This sequence joins TRBV29-1 and TRBJ2-2, with 7 bases identical to TRBD1. Sequenced material: PBMCs. CDR3 coding DNA: TGCAGCGTTGGCCGGACAGGGAACACCGGGGAGCTGTTTTTT. Its translation is CSVGRTGNTGELFF.